Following are 15 T cell receptor beta chains from one sample sequenced in a study of T cell responses to AZD1222 COVID-19 vaccine. This table comes from immunoSEQ multiplex PCR, and its TCRdb copy is limited to in-frame clones, with some not included. The table includes fewer than 85,000 clones, 89% detected once. The source was peripheral blood, collected 28 days after the second AZD1222 dose. Receptors were obtained from an adult who received the AZD1222 COVID-19 vaccine.

This chain connects TRBV5-1 to TRBJ1-2, with a possible D match to TRBD1 (6 bases). The CDR3 is made up of 16 amino acids. Germline V gene sequence: CDR1 SGHRS, CDR2 YFSETQ. Trimming pared 5 bases from V and 4 bases from J, leaving 21 bases between. The CDR3 is CASSARPLGAGYGYTF. The DNA for the CDR3 is TGCGCCAGCAGTGCCCGCCCGTTGGGGGCGGGCTATGGCTACACCTTC.

This chain uses TRBV5-1 with TRBJ1-1; D remains unclear. The CDR3 totals 14 residues. The V gene lost 1 base and the J gene lost 0 bases, with 7 bases spanning the gap. Germline values: CDR1 SGHRS, CDR2 YFSETQ. The chain's CDR3 is CASSLTVLNTEAFF. The DNA of the CDR3 is TGCGCCAGCAGCTTGACGGTTTTGAACACTGAAGCTTTCTTT.

The chain combines TRBV19 with TRBJ1-4; TRBD1 is a possible D gene (6 bases). Trimming took 3 bases from V and 0 from J, leaving 14 bases between them. This CDR3 region has 17 residues. Germline lookup yields CDR1 LNHDA and CDR2 SQIVND (reference sequence). DNA for the CDR3: TGTGCCAGTAGTATGAGCCGGGGACAATCAACTAATGAAAAACTGTTTTTT. This codes for CASSMSRGQSTNEKLFF.

This chain links TRBV19 with TRBJ1-5; D ambiguous. The V gene lost 0 bases and the J gene lost 3 bases, with 3 bases spanning the gap. Germline V gives CDR1 LNHDA, CDR2 SQIVND (reference sequence). The CDR3 is 13 residues long. The CDR3 DNA reads TGTGCCAGTAGTATAGATCCCAATCAGCCCCAGCATTTT. It codes for CASSIDPNQPQHF.

The chain joins TRBV6-5 to TRBJ2-3; D gene ambiguous. The CDR3 contains 13 residues. Looked up from germline, CDR1 is MNHEY and CDR2 is SVGAGI. V gave up 4 bases and J gave up 7 bases, with 12 bases separating them. The CDR3 coding sequence is TGTGCCAGCAGTTCCATCACCCGGAATACGCAGTATTTT. Its translation is CASSSITRNTQYF.

The CDR3 loop reads CASSSTSGPGANVLTF. CDR3 in DNA: TGTGCCAGCAGCTCTACTTCGGGCCCTGGGGCCAACGTCCTGACTTTC. This chain links TRBV7-8 with TRBJ2-6, with D unclear. Trimming left V 4 bases short and J 2 bases short, with 12 bases between. Per germline, CDR1 SGHVS and CDR2 FQNEAQ. CDR3 length equals 16 residues.

This clone appeared a few times. The rearrangement joins TRBV19 to TRBJ1-4; no firm D call. Germline lookup yields CDR1 LNHDA and CDR2 SQIVND (reference sequence). CDR3 size: 19 residues. Trimming took off 0 bases at V and 0 bases at J, with 17 bases between the two ends. CDR3 residues: CASSIEGRPAFATNEKLFF. The DNA of the CDR3 is TGTGCCAGTAGTATAGAGGGGAGACCGGCCTTTGCAACTAATGAAAAACTGTTTTTT.

The chain links TRBV5-4 to TRBJ2-3; TRBD2 agrees at 13 bases. Germline V gene lookup returns CDR1 SGHNT and CDR2 YYREEE (reference sequence). CDR3 length equals 16 residues. Germline trimming cut 4 bases from V and 2 bases from J; bases unmatched to any gene: 4. CDR3 sequence: CASSRLAGGNTDTQYF. The CDR3 nucleotides are TGTGCCAGCAGCCGACTAGCGGGGGGCAACACAGATACGCAGTATTTT.

The genes are TRBV7-2 and TRBJ2-5; D gene unclear. CDR1 is SGHTA, CDR2 FQGNSA, per germline. This CDR3 spans 11 amino acids. V shed 5 bases and J shed 0 bases, with 1 base lying between them. CDR3: CASSNQETQYF. The CDR3 DNA sequence: TGTGCCAGCAGCAACCAAGAGACCCAGTACTTC.

This clone was counted only a few times. The genes are TRBV3-1 (or the pseudogene TRBV3-2) and TRBJ1-1, with 8 positions matching TRBD1. The CDR3 extends over 15 amino acids. V shed 3 bases and J 10 bases; nucleotides not matched to a gene: 13. In germline, CDR1 is LGHDT, CDR2 YNNKEL (reference sequence). The CDR3 DNA sequence: TGTGCCAGCAGCCACTTCAAAAGTCAGGGACAGGTAGCTTTCTTT. It is translated as CASSHFKSQGQVAFF.

The chain combines TRBV6-7 with TRBJ1-1, with D uncertain. TRBV6-7 is given ORF status, its function remaining uncertain. The CDR3 sequence is 14 residues long. Trimming left V 2 bases short and J 6 bases short, with 13 bases between. Written as DNA, the CDR3 is TGTGCCAGCAGTTACCCGGGCTTTGGATCTGAAGCTTTCTTT. It translates to CASSYPGFGSEAFF.

V gene TRBV11-2 combines with J gene TRBJ1-1, with 7 bases that match TRBD1. The CDR3 extends over 13 amino acids. After removal of 6 bases from V and 0 bases from J, the junction contained 1 base not matched to a gene. Germline values: CDR1 SGHAT, CDR2 FQNNGV. CDR3 residues: CASRGQLNTEAFF. CDR3 DNA: TGTGCCAGCAGGGGACAGTTGAACACTGAAGCTTTCTTT. Drawing the rest from reference TRBV11-2 and TRBJ1-1, the complete variable domain is EAGVAQSPRYKIIEKRQSVAFWCNPISGHATLYWYQQILGQGPKLLIQFQNNGVVDDSQLPKDRFSAERLKGVDSTLKIQPAKLEDSAVYLCASRGQLNTEAFFGQGTRLTVV.

The chain joins TRBV28 to TRBJ2-5; 9 nucleotides align to TRBD1. Trimming at V came to 6 bases and at J to 5 bases, leaving 7 bases not matched to a gene. Germline V CDR1 and CDR2: MDHEN, SYDVKM. This CDR3 region has 14 residues. The CDR3 loop reads CASRVTGGGETQYF. CDR3 nucleotide sequence: TGTGCCAGCAGGGTTACAGGGGGCGGGGAGACCCAGTACTTC.

The chain combines TRBV10-2 with TRBJ2-7; tentatively, D is TRBD2 (5 bases). The CDR3 runs to 15 residues. Germline lookup yields CDR1 WSHSY and CDR2 SAAADI. With 2 bases removed from V and 3 bases from J, the gap between germline ends came to 14 bases. The CDR3 loop is CASSELSHAGYEQYF. The CDR3 nucleotides are TGCGCCAGCAGTGAGCTGAGTCACGCGGGCTACGAGCAGTACTTC.

V and J are TRBV9 and TRBJ2-1, with 10 bases aligning to TRBD2. The CDR3 is 16 residues long. Germline-derived CDR1 and CDR2 are SGDLS and YYNGEE. Germline trimming cut 1 base from V and 6 bases from J; bases unmatched to any gene: 7. The CDR3: CASSVSPRTSGNEQFF. The CDR3 DNA is TGTGCCAGCAGCGTAAGCCCCCGGACTAGCGGCAATGAGCAGTTCTTC.